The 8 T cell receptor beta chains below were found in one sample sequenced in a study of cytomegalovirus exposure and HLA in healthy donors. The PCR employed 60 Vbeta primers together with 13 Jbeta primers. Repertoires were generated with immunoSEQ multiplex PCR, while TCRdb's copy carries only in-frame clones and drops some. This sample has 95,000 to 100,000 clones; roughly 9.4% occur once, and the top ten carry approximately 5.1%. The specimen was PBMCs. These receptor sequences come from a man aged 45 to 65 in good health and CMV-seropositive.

CDR3 region: CASARSEGRNTEAFF. CDR3 sequence (DNA): TGCGCCAGCGCGCGAAGTGAGGGCCGGAACACTGAAGCTTTCTTT. J is TRBJ1-1 and V is TRBV5-1; D not certain. The V end was cut by 7 bases, the J end by 1 base, with 17 bases between. Per germline, CDR1 SGHRS and CDR2 YFSETQ. The CDR3 consists of 15 residues.

The CDR3 reads CASSQDNSGTGTQYF. The DNA of the CDR3 is TGTGCCAGCAGCCAAGATAATAGCGGGACTGGTACGCAGTATTTT. The chain carries TRBV4-2 and TRBJ2-3; TRBD2 matches at 8 bases. The CDR3 extends over 15 amino acids. The germline CDR1 and CDR2 sequences are LGHNA and YNFKEQ. V shed 0 bases and J 8 bases; nucleotides not matched to a gene: 7.

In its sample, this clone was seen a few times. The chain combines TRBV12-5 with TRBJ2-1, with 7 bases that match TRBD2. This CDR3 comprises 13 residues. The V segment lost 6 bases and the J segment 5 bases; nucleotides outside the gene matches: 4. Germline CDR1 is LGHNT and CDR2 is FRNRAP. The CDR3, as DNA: TGTGCTAGTGGGGGGACTACTAACAATGAGCAGTTCTTC. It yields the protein CASGGTTNNEQFF.

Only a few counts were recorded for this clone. CDR3 in DNA: TGTGCCAGCAGCGTAACAGGGAATAGATCTGGAAACACCATATATTTT. Encoded protein: CASSVTGNRSGNTIYF. The chain recombines TRBV9 with TRBJ1-3; maybe TRBD1 (6 bases). CDR1 is SGDLS and CDR2 is YYNGEE in the germline V gene. This CDR3 region has 16 residues. Trimming cost V 1 base and J 1 base, with 12 bases left between them.

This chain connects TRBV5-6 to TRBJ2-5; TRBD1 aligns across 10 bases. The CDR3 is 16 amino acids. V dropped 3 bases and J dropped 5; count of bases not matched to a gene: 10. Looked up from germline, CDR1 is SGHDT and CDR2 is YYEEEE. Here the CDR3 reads CASSSKTGGAGETQYF. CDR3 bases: TGTGCCAGCAGCTCGAAGACAGGGGGCGCGGGGGAGACCCAGTACTTC.

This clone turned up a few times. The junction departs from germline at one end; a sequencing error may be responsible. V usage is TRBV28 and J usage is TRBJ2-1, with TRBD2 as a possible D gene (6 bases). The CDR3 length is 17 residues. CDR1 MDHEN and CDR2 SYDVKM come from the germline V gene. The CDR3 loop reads CASSPLRGAGIYNGQFF. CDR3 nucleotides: TGTGCCAGCAGTCCCCTCCGCGGGGCGGGAATCTACAATGGGCAGTTCTTC.

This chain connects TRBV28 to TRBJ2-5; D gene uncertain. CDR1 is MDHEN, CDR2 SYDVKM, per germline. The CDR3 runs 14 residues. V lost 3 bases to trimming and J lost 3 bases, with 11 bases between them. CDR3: CASSLTRRKETQYF. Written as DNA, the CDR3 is TGTGCCAGCAGTTTGACTCGACGGAAAGAGACCCAGTACTTC.

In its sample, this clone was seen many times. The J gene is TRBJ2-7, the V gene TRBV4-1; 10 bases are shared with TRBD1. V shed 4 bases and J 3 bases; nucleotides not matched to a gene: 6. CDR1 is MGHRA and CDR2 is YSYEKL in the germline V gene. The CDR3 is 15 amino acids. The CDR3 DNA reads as TGCGCCAGCAGCCGATGGGGGGACAGGGGCTACGAGCAGTACTTC. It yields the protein CASSRWGDRGYEQYF.